The 23 T cell receptor beta chains in this list originate from one sample, sequenced in a study of blood T cells in healthy people across ages. A J-beta primer mix and a sample-barcoded 5' primer were used in a second PCR of about 6 to 12 cycles. TCRdb fed the 5' RACE reads into MiXCR, producing one record per CDR3 protein. The sample yields roughly 680,000 distinct CDR3 sequences, roughly 20% seen once. The sample consisted of blood. The receptors were gathered from a man between 65 and 79 years old in good health.

On this clonotype itself: It differs at one base from a far larger clone, so likely a read error. This likely comes from a read error, as the CDR3 has no conserved phenylalanine or tryptophan at its end. This chain uses TRBV7-3 with TRBJ2-5, with 9 bases matching TRBD1. The end of the DNA fits TRBJ2-7 better, so the J call may be wrong. This CDR3 has 13 amino acids. The germline CDR1 and CDR2 sequences are SGHTA and FQGTGA. CDR3 amino acids: CASSLDRGYEQYL. The CDR3 region has the DNA TGTGCCAGCAGCTTGGACAGGGGCTACGAGCAGTACCTC.

This clonotype was counted a few times. This chain connects TRBV6-1 to TRBJ2-5, with D hard to call. Germline V CDR1 and CDR2: MNHNS, SASEGT. The CDR3 has 15 amino acids. Between the trimmed V and J ends, which lost 4 bases and 3 bases, there was a span of 15 bases. The CDR3 region has the DNA TGTGCCAGCAGTGCAAGAGAAACAGCTAAAGAGACCCAGTACTTC. It specifies CASSARETAKETQYF.

At least ten counts were recorded for this clonotype. The chain links TRBV6-6 to TRBJ2-1; 9 bases line up with TRBD2. This CDR3 is 14 amino acids long. Germline loops: CDR1 MNHNY, CDR2 SVGAGI (reference sequence). V gave up 5 bases and J gave up 8 bases; unmatched junction bases: 7. CDR3 in DNA: TGTGCCAGCAGTGCAGCGGGAGGCGGGGATGAGCAGTTCTTC. Amino acids: CASSAAGGGDEQFF.

This clonotype was seen a few times. This sequence joins TRBV28 and TRBJ2-7; TRBD1 aligns across 7 bases. The CDR3 is 13 amino acids. V dropped 8 bases and J dropped 4; count of bases not matched to a gene: 8. The germline CDR1 and CDR2 sequences are MDHEN and SYDVKM. CDR3 bases: TGTGCCAGCGGCTACAGGGGAGTTTACGAGCAGTACTTC. Translation gives CASGYRGVYEQYF.

The rearrangement links TRBV9 to TRBJ2-4; D assignment may be TRBD1 or TRBD2 (5 bases each). This CDR3 has 13 residues. V was pared by 3 bases and J by 5 bases, with 9 bases between. Germline V lookup: CDR1 SGDLS, CDR2 YYNGEE. The CDR3 reads CASSGDPQNIQYF. As DNA, the CDR3 is TGTGCCAGCAGCGGGGACCCCCAAAACATTCAGTACTTC.

This clonotype was detected only once. The J gene is TRBJ2-1, the V gene TRBV20-1; 9 bases line up with TRBD2. This CDR3 has 16 amino acids. V was pared by 4 bases and J by 1 base, with 8 bases of the junction left unmatched. Germline V gene lookup returns CDR1 DFQATT and CDR2 SNEGSKA (reference sequence). CDR3 bases: TGCAGTGCTAAGTCTCGGGCGGGAGGGTCCTACAATGAGCAGTTCTTC. Its translation is CSAKSRAGGSYNEQFF.

This clonotype was seen a few times. The chain carries TRBV6-1 and TRBJ2-5; TRBD2 matches 7 bases. The DNA end favors TRBJ2-1, so the J call may be wrong. The germline V gene encodes CDR1 MNHNS and CDR2 SASEGT. CDR3 length: 15 amino acids. CDR3 protein: CASSEGGLGGNEQFF. In DNA form, the CDR3 reads TGTGCCAGCAGTGAGGGGGGACTGGGGGGGAATGAGCAGTTCTTC.

The J gene is TRBJ1-2, the V gene TRBV3-1, with TRBD1 as a possible D gene (5 bases). The germline V gene has CDR1 LGHDT and CDR2 YNNKEL (reference sequence). This CDR3 has 13 residues. The V end was cut by 1 base, the J end by 8 bases, with 11 bases between. The CDR3 region has the DNA TGTGCCAGCAGCCAAGGAAGGGGTCGAGGCTACACCTTC. Its protein is CASSQGRGRGYTF. The full variable domain, in which reference TRBV3-1 and TRBJ1-2 provide the parts outside the CDR3, is DTAVSQTPKYLVTQMGNDKSIKCEQNLGHDTMYWYKQDSKKFLKIMFSYNNKELIINETVPNRFSPKSPDKAHLNLHINSLELGDSAVYFCASSQGRGRGYTFGSGTRLTVV.

This clonotype was recorded a few times. The rearrangement links TRBV30 to TRBJ2-1; TRBD2 matches at 12 bases. Trimming cost V 4 bases and J 5 bases; bases outside gene matches: 6. The CDR3 length is 15 residues. Germline loops: CDR1 GTSNPN, CDR2 SVGIG (reference sequence). The CDR3 DNA reads TGTGCCTGGACGCTAGCGGGAGGGCCCCACAATGAGCAGTTCTTC. Its protein product is CAWTLAGGPHNEQFF.

V usage is TRBV11-2 and J usage is TRBJ1-4; D unresolved. The CDR3 loop spans 14 amino acids. Trimming shortened V by 5 bases and J by 7 bases, and 14 bases separated the two germline ends. Germline values: CDR1 SGHAT, CDR2 FQNNGV. The CDR3 DNA reads TGTGCCAGCAGCCCCTATGCCCGGAGTGAAAAACTGTTTTTT. Protein sequence: CASSPYARSEKLFF. Combining the CDR3 with reference TRBV11-2 and TRBJ1-4 gives the whole variable domain EAGVAQSPRYKIIEKRQSVAFWCNPISGHATLYWYQQILGQGPKLLIQFQNNGVVDDSQLPKDRFSAERLKGVDSTLKIQPAKLEDSAVYLCASSPYARSEKLFFGSGTQLSVL.

This clonotype was seen a handful of times. The chain has TRBV15 and TRBJ1-3, with TRBD1 identical over 8 bases. The CDR3 runs 17 residues. Trimming at V came to 3 bases and at J to 0 bases, leaving 7 bases not matched to a gene. Germline loops: CDR1 LNHNV, CDR2 YYDKDF (reference sequence). The CDR3 reads CATSRTGVRPSGNTIYF. For the CDR3, the DNA is TGTGCCACCAGCAGGACAGGGGTCCGCCCCTCTGGAAACACCATATATTTT.

This clonotype was recorded many times. The chain is built from TRBV27 and TRBJ2-1, with TRBD1 identical over 11 bases. CDR3 length equals 16 residues. V trimming: 6 bases; J trimming: 7 bases; junction bases outside the gene matches: 11. CDR1 and CDR2 (germline): MNHEY, SMNVEV (reference sequence). The CDR3 DNA sequence: TGTGCCAGCAGAGCGAAGCCGGGACAGGGGGTTAATGAGCAGTTCTTC. Protein sequence: CASRAKPGQGVNEQFF.

The CDR3 spells CASRPNSGAEQFF. CDR3 in DNA: TGTGCCAGCAGACCCAATAGCGGGGCTGAGCAGTTCTTC. This sequence joins TRBV7-8 and TRBJ2-5; 8 nucleotides agree with TRBD2. With the DNA end fitting TRBJ2-1 better, the J assignment may be wrong. The CDR3 is 13 residues long. Germline-derived CDR1 and CDR2 are SGHVS and FQNEAQ.

The rearrangement uses TRBV6-6 and TRBJ1-5; D perhaps matches TRBD1 (5 bases). The CDR3 extends over 14 amino acids. Germline CDR1 MNHNY, CDR2 SVGAGI (reference sequence). V was pared by 4 bases and J by 0 bases, with 7 bases between. The CDR3 coding sequence is TGTGCCAGCAGTTGGGGCCCTAGCAATCAGCCCCAGCATTTT. It specifies CASSWGPSNQPQHF.

V usage is TRBV5-1 and J usage is TRBJ2-7, with a tentative D call TRBD2 (7 bases). This CDR3 has 17 residues. The V end was cut by 0 bases, the J end by 6 bases, with 22 bases between. CDR1 and CDR2 from the germline V gene are SGHRS and YFSETQ. Here the CDR3 reads CASSLAVGGHPEGEQYF. CDR3 in DNA: TGCGCCAGCAGCTTGGCGGTCGGGGGGCATCCAGAAGGCGAGCAGTACTTC.

J is TRBJ2-4 and V is TRBV20-1; D possibly corresponds to TRBD2 (5 bases). The germline V gene has CDR1 DFQATT and CDR2 SNEGSKA (reference sequence). The V and J ends lost 5 bases and 5 bases respectively, with 16 bases between them. This CDR3 comprises 14 residues. CDR3 DNA sequence: TGCAGTGCTGTGGGCGGAACGAGGGAAAACATTCAGTACTTC. It encodes CSAVGGTRENIQYF.

The chain has TRBV5-1 and TRBJ2-7; 8 bases line up with TRBD2. Per germline, CDR1 SGHRS and CDR2 YFSETQ. The CDR3 loop spans 16 amino acids. The V gene end was trimmed by 0 bases and the J gene end by 4 bases; junction bases not matched to a gene: 9. The CDR3 sequence: CASSLESWSGSYEQYF. CDR3 nucleotides: TGCGCCAGCAGCTTGGAGTCATGGAGCGGGAGTTACGAGCAGTACTTC.

This clonotype has a handful of counts. This rearrangement joins TRBV7-9 to TRBJ1-2; the D is unclear. Between the trimmed V and J ends, which lost 1 base and 3 bases, there was a span of 9 bases. CDR3 length: 14 residues. Germline lookup yields CDR1 SEHNR and CDR2 FQNEAQ (reference sequence). The CDR3 nucleotides are TGTGCCAGCAGCTTAGGAACCAGTGACTATGGCTACACCTTC. This sequence encodes CASSLGTSDYGYTF.

This clonotype appeared a few times. The chain couples TRBV3-1 to TRBJ1-2, with TRBD1 identical over 7 bases. CDR3 length equals 17 residues. Losses at the gene ends were 4 bases for V and 0 bases for J; bases not matched to a gene: 11. Germline CDR1 reads LGHDT; CDR2 reads YNNKEL (reference sequence). CDR3 bases: TGTGCCAGCAGCCGACCGGGGACAGCCTCAGCTAACTATGGCTACACCTTC. Its translation: CASSRPGTASANYGYTF.

The chain recombines TRBV27 with TRBJ2-5; 14 positions match TRBD2. The CDR3 is 18 amino acids. Germline assignment: CDR1 MNHEY and CDR2 SMNVEV (reference sequence). The V and J ends lost 5 bases and 5 bases, in that order; junction bases with no gene match: 13. The chain's CDR3 is CASSPTGTSGSLGETQYF. Here the CDR3 DNA reads TGTGCCAGCAGTCCCACCGGGACTAGCGGGAGTCTGGGGGAGACCCAGTACTTC.

This rearrangement joins TRBV3-1 to TRBJ1-1, with 10 nucleotides matching TRBD1. Germline CDR1 reads LGHDT; CDR2 reads YNNKEL (reference sequence). There are 15 residues in the CDR3. V trimming: 4 bases; J trimming: 5 bases; junction bases outside the gene matches: 7. The CDR3 coding sequence is TGTGCCAGCAGCCCCTCGAGGACAGGGGGGACTGAAGCTTTCTTT. It is translated as CASSPSRTGGTEAFF. Looking up the rest from reference TRBV3-1 and TRBJ1-1 gives the full variable domain: DTAVSQTPKYLVTQMGNDKSIKCEQNLGHDTMYWYKQDSKKFLKIMFSYNNKELIINETVPNRFSPKSPDKAHLNLHINSLELGDSAVYFCASSPSRTGGTEAFFGQGTRLTVV.

This clonotype turned up a few times. A junction end diverges from the germline sequence, so it may reflect a read error. The V call is TRBV3-1, the J call TRBJ1-2; the D gene is possibly TRBD1 (5 bases). The CDR3 has 15 residues. Germline CDR1 and CDR2: LGHDT and YNNKEL (reference sequence). The DNA for the CDR3 is TGTGCCAGCAGCCGTCGCCAGGGATCCTCCTATGGCTTCACCTTC. It codes for CASSRRQGSSYGFTF.

This clonotype was detected ten times or more. J is TRBJ1-4 and V is TRBV12-3 or TRBV12-4, with 8 bases aligning to TRBD1. CDR3 length: 14 residues. J lost 1 base, V lost 6 bases, and 1 base had no gene match. The CDR3 sequence: CASRTGGTNEKLFF. CDR3 sequence (DNA): TGTGCCAGCAGAACAGGGGGAACTAATGAAAAACTGTTTTTT.